The present TCR beta chain was sequenced within a study of blood T cell repertoires in COVID-19. The overall study: Both acute and convalescent COVID-19 samples were obtained from the United States, Italy and Spain. In each case, the material was cDNA or gDNA derived from T cells, B-cell-depleted T cells, or PBMCs.

All enrollees were about 18 to 89 years old and from fewer than 30 US areas. Two negative PCRs, clearance, or symptom resolution were required of recovered Cohort 3 donors. The assay was immunoSEQ multiplex PCR, and TCRdb's table has in-frame clones only and misses some. Seen here are 150,000 or so clones, under 90% observed once, and the top ten hold less than 20%. The CDR3 contains 18 residues. The V gene end was trimmed by 7 bases and the J gene end by 7 bases; junction bases not matched to a gene: 17. CDR1 is LNHDA, CDR2 SQIVND, per germline (reference sequence). The chain carries TRBV19 and TRBJ2-2; 11 bases match TRBD2. This TCR came from a man aged 55 to 70 who had recovered from COVID-19. The source material was PBMCs or T cells enriched from blood (not recorded which). The CDR3 region is CASTDALAGDFSVGELFF. In DNA, the CDR3 is TGTGCCAGTACCGACGCACTAGCGGGGGACTTTTCGGTCGGGGAGCTGTTTTTT.